These 19 T cell receptor beta chains came from one sample sequenced in a study of T cell changes during pregnancy in multiple sclerosis. The method was immunoSEQ multiplex PCR; TCRdb's version includes in-frame clones alone and lacks a portion of them. The table shows 40,000 to 55,000 clones, with around 90% occurring only once. Sequencing used CD4+ T cells from peripheral blood mononuclear cells, obtained after pregnancy. Receptors originate from a female donor in good health, enrolled as a control in a pregnancy study.

This chain links TRBV28 with TRBJ1-2; 10 bases match TRBD1. The V segment lost 8 bases and the J segment 5 bases; nucleotides outside the gene matches: 26. Per the germline V gene, CDR1 is MDHEN and CDR2 is SYDVKM. The CDR3 contains 20 residues. This chain's CDR3 is CASSSSSLLTGGQPPYGYTF. The CDR3 DNA reads as TGTGCCAGCTCCAGTTCGTCTCTCCTGACAGGGGGCCAACCCCCTTATGGCTACACCTTC.

The J gene is TRBJ2-5, the V gene TRBV9; 9 nucleotides line up with TRBD2. CDR1 and CDR2 (germline): SGDLS, YYNGEE. This CDR3 region has 15 residues. V lost 8 bases to trimming and J lost 2 bases; unmatched junction nucleotides: 10. The CDR3 here is CASSIAGAAQETQYF. The CDR3 DNA sequence: TGTGCCAGTTCTATAGCGGGGGCCGCTCAAGAGACCCAGTACTTC. Looking up the rest from reference TRBV9 and TRBJ2-5 gives the full variable domain: DSGVTQTPKHLITATGQRVTLRCSPRSGDLSVYWYQQSLDQGLQFLIQYYNGEERAKGNILERFSAQQFPDLHSELNLSSLELGDSALYFCASSIAGAAQETQYFGPGTRLLVL.

This sequence joins TRBV6-5 and TRBJ1-5; the D gene is possibly TRBD1 (5 bases). The V and J ends lost 6 bases and 4 bases respectively, with 16 bases between them. From germline, CDR1 is MNHEY and CDR2 SVGAGI. The CDR3 totals 15 residues. The CDR3 nucleotides are TGTGCCAGCAGAGAGGGGACTGTTCTAAATCAGCCCCAGCATTTT. This gives the protein CASREGTVLNQPQHF.

This chain links TRBV6-6 with TRBJ2-7; tentatively, D is TRBD1 (6 bases). The CDR3 contains 15 residues. In germline, CDR1 is MNHNY, CDR2 SVGAGI (reference sequence). The V end was cut by 5 bases, the J end by 3 bases, with 17 bases between. The CDR3 is CASSPGTQGGYEQYF. DNA of the CDR3: TGTGCCAGCAGTCCTGGGACACAAGGCGGCTACGAGCAGTACTTC.

The chain joins TRBV7-8 to TRBJ1-5; 8 bases are a match to TRBD1. The CDR3 is 15 amino acids. Germline V gives CDR1 SGHVS, CDR2 FQNEAQ. V shed 4 bases and J 0 bases; nucleotides not matched to a gene: 2. The CDR3 nucleotides read TGTGCCAGCAGCTCACAGGGGGGTAGCAATCAGCCCCAGCATTTT. Its translation is CASSSQGGSNQPQHF.

The chain recombines TRBV29-1 with TRBJ1-2, with D perhaps matching TRBD1 (6 bases). V was trimmed by 8 bases and J by 0 bases, leaving 10 bases between them. The germline V gene has CDR1 SQVTM and CDR2 ANQGSEA. This CDR3 spans 12 amino acids. The CDR3, as DNA: TGCAGCATTTACAGGGCTAACTATGGCTACACCTTC. Translating it yields CSIYRANYGYTF.

The V and J genes are TRBV11-3 and TRBJ2-1; 10 bases align to TRBD1. This CDR3 contains 14 residues. Trimming removed 6 bases from V and 8 bases from J; junction bases left unmatched: 7. Germline V gene lookup returns CDR1 SGHNT and CDR2 YENEEA. The CDR3 is CASSLGQGVYEQFF. The CDR3 DNA is TGTGCCAGCAGTCTAGGACAGGGGGTTTATGAGCAGTTCTTC.

This sequence joins TRBV7-2 and TRBJ2-3; weak D call: TRBD1 (5 bases). Germline CDR1 reads SGHTA; CDR2 reads FQGNSA. The ends were cut back, 7 bases at V and 6 bases at J, with 17 bases in the middle. The CDR3 sequence is 14 residues long. CDR3 protein: CASIPKTGWDTQYF. Written as DNA, the CDR3 is TGTGCCAGCATCCCTAAAACAGGTTGGGATACGCAGTATTTT.

The rearrangement joins TRBV11-2 to TRBJ2-7; a weak D match, TRBD1 (5 bases). The CDR3 contains 15 residues. V shed 9 bases and J shed 6 bases, with 24 bases lying between them. Germline CDR1 and CDR2: SGHAT and FQNNGV. CDR3 coding DNA: TGTGCCAGTACCCTAAATGCTAGGGGAAGGGCCGAGCAGTACTTC. This encodes CASTLNARGRAEQYF.

The chain carries TRBV5-1 and TRBJ1-3; D unclear. V lost 4 bases and J lost 0, with 14 bases in between. The CDR3 consists of 16 residues. Germline CDR1 reads SGHRS; CDR2 reads YFSETQ. The CDR3 DNA follows: TGCGCCAGCAGCCCTGGAGGGATTTCCTCTGGAAACACCATATATTTT. Its translation is CASSPGGISSGNTIYF.

This chain connects TRBV4-2 to TRBJ1-1; TRBD1 matches 8 bases. CDR3 length: 16 residues. Germline trimming cut 2 bases from V and 6 bases from J; bases unmatched to any gene: 11. Per germline, CDR1 LGHNA and CDR2 YNFKEQ. The CDR3, as DNA: TGTGCCAGCAGCCAACCCCTTCGCCGGACAGGGCCTGAAGCTTTCTTT. It translates to CASSQPLRRTGPEAFF.

The chain is built from TRBV7-3 and TRBJ2-5; TRBD2 matches at 11 bases. The CDR3 is 15 residues long. The V gene end was trimmed by 4 bases and the J gene end by 3 bases; junction bases not matched to a gene: 4. Germline loops: CDR1 SGHTA, CDR2 FQGTGA. CDR3 region: CASSSMGLAEETQYF. In DNA form, the CDR3 reads TGTGCCAGCAGCTCTATGGGACTAGCGGAAGAGACCCAGTACTTC. Using reference TRBV7-3 and TRBJ2-5 for the parts outside the CDR3, the full variable domain is GAGVSQTPSNKVTEKGKYVELRCDPISGHTALYWYRQSLGQGPEFLIYFQGTGAADDSGLPNDRFFAVRPEGSVSTLKIQRTERGDSAVYLCASSSMGLAEETQYFGPGTRLLVL.

This rearrangement joins TRBV5-4 to TRBJ2-1; D may be TRBD2 (6 bases). CDR3 length equals 14 residues. Trimming left V 0 bases short and J 5 bases short, with 9 bases between. Germline CDR1 SGHNT, CDR2 YYREEE (reference sequence). The CDR3 bases are TGTGCCAGCAGCTTGGGGGGACTTAACAATGAGCAGTTCTTC. This codes for CASSLGGLNNEQFF.

V and J are TRBV6-5 and TRBJ2-7; possibly TRBD2 for D (6 bases). CDR1 and CDR2 from the germline V gene are MNHEY and SVGAGI. The ends were cut back, 5 bases at V and 1 base at J, with 9 bases in the middle. The CDR3 sequence is 13 residues long. In nucleotides, the CDR3 is TGTGCCAGCAGTCCGCTAGCGTCCTACGAGCAGTACTTC. Its translation is CASSPLASYEQYF.

This chain joins TRBV5-4 and TRBJ1-1; possibly TRBD1 for D (5 bases). Germline loops: CDR1 SGHNT, CDR2 YYREEE (reference sequence). V gave up 3 bases and J gave up 1 base, with 10 bases separating them. CDR3 size: 14 residues. CDR3 sequence reads: CASSWGVGNTEAFF. CDR3 in DNA: TGTGCCAGCAGCTGGGGCGTAGGGAACACTGAAGCTTTCTTT. The entire variable domain, with the rest obtained from reference TRBV5-4 and TRBJ1-1, is as follows: ETGVTQSPTHLIKTRGQQVTLRCSSQSGHNTVSWYQQALGQGPQFIFQYYREEENGRGNFPPRFSGLQFPNYSSELNVNALELDDSALYLCASSWGVGNTEAFFGQGTRLTVV.

As for this clone: Sequence at one end of the junction differs from germline and may be a read error. Other DNA variants within this sample encode the same CDR3. The V gene is TRBV2, the J gene TRBJ2-7; D might be TRBD2 (7 bases). Germline V CDR1 and CDR2: SNHLY, FYNNEI. This CDR3 has 16 residues. The CDR3 loop is CASTPGRGVLFYEQYF. For the CDR3, the DNA is TGCGCCAGCACCCCGGGGAGGGGGGTGTTATTCTACGAGCAGTACTTC.

The chain joins TRBV6-4 to TRBJ2-2; D unclear. V gave up 0 bases and J gave up 4 bases, with 9 bases separating them. The CDR3 totals 15 residues. CDR1 MRHNA and CDR2 SNTAGT come from the germline V gene. CDR3 protein: CASSDSISGTGELFF. Here the CDR3 DNA reads TGTGCCAGCAGTGACTCGATTTCCGGCACCGGGGAGCTGTTTTTT.

J is TRBJ2-7 and V is TRBV5-1; no clear D. The CDR3 length is 15 residues. The ends were cut back, 3 bases at V and 1 base at J, with 14 bases in the middle. Per germline, CDR1 SGHRS and CDR2 YFSETQ. The CDR3: CASSSTMGLSYEQYF. The CDR3 DNA reads TGCGCCAGCAGCTCGACAATGGGTTTATCCTACGAGCAGTACTTC.

This CDR3 reads CASSLETGYNEQFF. The CDR3 nucleotides are TGCGCCAGCAGCCTAGAGACAGGGTACAATGAGCAGTTCTTC. The V and J genes are TRBV5-1 and TRBJ2-1; TRBD1 matches 7 bases. Per germline, CDR1 SGHRS and CDR2 YFSETQ. The V gene end was trimmed by 4 bases and the J gene end by 4 bases; junction bases not matched to a gene: 5. The CDR3 runs 14 residues.